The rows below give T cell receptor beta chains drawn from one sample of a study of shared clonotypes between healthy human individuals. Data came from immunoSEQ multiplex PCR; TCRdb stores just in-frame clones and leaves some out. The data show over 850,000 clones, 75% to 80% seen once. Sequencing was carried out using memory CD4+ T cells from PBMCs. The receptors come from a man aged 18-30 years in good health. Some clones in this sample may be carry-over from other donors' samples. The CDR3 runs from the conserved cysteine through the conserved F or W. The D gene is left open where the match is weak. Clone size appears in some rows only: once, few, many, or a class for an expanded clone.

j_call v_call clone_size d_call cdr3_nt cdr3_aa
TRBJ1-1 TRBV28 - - TGTGCCAGCAGTTTGTGGGGCGGAGGACCCATGAACACTGAAGCTTTCTTT CASSLWGGGPMNTEAFF
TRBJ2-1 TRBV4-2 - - TGTGCCAGCTGCAGCGCCGGGAGTAGCTCCTACAATGAGCAGTTCTTC CASCSAGSSSYNEQFF
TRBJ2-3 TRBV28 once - TGTGCCAGCAGTCTGCTCACAGATACGCAGTATTTT CASSLLTDTQYF
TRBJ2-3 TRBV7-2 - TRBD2 TGTGCCAGCACCACAGCGGGATCCCCAGATACGCAGTATTTT CASTTAGSPDTQYF
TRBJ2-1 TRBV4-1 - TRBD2 TGCGCCAGCAGCCGGACACTAGCGGGGAACTACGATGAGCAGTTCTTC CASSRTLAGNYDEQFF
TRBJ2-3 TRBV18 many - TGTGCCAGCTCACCGGTTACGGATACGCAGTATTTT CASSPVTDTQYF
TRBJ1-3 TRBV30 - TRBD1 TGTGCCTGGAATACTCCAGGGGGCTCTGGAAACACCATATATTTT CAWNTPGGSGNTIYF
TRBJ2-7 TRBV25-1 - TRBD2 TGTGCCAGCCAGATCTCCAGCGGGAGTTACTCCTACGAGCAGTACTTC CASQISSGSYSYEQYF
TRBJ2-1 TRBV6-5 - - TGTGCCAGCAGTTACTGGTCCCGCAGGGGAAATGAGCAGTTCTTC CASSYWSRRGNEQFF
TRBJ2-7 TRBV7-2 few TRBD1 TGTGCCAGCAGCTACGGGACAGGGGCCCAGAACTTC CASSYGTGAQNF